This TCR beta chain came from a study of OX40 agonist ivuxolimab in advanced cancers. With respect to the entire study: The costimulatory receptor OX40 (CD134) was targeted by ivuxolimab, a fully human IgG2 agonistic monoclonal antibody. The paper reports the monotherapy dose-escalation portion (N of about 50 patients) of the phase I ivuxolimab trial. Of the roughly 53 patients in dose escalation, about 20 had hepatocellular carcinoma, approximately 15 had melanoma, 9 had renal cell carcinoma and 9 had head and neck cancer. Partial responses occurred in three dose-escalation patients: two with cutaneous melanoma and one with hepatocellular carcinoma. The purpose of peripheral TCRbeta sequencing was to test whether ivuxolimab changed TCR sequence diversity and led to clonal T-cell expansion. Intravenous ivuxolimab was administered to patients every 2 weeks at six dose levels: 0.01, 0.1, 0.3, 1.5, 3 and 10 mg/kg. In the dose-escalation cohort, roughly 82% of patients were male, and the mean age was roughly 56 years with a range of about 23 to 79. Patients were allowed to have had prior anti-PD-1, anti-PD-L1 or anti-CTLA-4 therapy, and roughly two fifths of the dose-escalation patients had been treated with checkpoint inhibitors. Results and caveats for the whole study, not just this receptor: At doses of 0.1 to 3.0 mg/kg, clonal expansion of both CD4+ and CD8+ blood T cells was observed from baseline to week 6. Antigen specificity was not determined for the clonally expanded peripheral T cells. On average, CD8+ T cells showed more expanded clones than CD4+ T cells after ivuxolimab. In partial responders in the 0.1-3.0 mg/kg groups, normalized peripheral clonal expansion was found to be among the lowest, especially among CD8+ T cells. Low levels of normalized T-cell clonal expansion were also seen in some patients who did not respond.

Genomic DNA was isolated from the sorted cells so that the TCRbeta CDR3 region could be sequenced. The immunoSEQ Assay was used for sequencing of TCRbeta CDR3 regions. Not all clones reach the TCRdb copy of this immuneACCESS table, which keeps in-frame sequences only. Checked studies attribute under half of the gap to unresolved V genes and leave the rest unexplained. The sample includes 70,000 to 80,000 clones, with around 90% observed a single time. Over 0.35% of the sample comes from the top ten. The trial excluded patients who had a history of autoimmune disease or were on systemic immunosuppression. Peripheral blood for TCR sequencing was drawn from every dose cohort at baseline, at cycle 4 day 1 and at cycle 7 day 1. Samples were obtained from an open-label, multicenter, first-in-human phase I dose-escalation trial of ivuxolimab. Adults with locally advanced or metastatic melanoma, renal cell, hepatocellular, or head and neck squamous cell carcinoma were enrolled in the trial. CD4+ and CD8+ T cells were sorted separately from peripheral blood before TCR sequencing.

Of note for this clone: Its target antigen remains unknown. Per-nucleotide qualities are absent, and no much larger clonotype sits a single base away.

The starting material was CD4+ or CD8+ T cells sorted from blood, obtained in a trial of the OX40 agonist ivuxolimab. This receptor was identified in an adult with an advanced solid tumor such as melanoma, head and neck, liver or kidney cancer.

For the CDR3, the sequence is CASSIGTADYGYTF. The DNA sequence is given as TGTGCCAGTAGTATCGGGACGGCAGACTATGGCTACACCTTC. This sequence uses TRBV19 and TRBJ1-2; TRBD1 is perhaps the D gene, given 5 matching bases. CDR1 and CDR2 (LNHDA, SQIVND) derive from the germline V gene (reference sequence). Taken from cysteine to phenylalanine, the CDR3 has 14 residues. Only CDR3 DNA is held: 42 bases, read in frame from base 1. V and J lose 3 bases and 3 bases, and a span of 11 bases separates them.